The 13 T cell receptor beta chains presented below share a single source sample, sequenced in a study of T cell responses to AZD1222 COVID-19 vaccine. TCRdb's table, derived via immunoSEQ multiplex PCR, lists solely in-frame clones and lacks some. The repertoire includes about 140,000 clones, approximately 92% of them detected once, and 6.5% to 8% sits in the top ten. Here the sequenced sample was peripheral blood, taken 28 days after the second AZD1222 dose. The receptors originated from an adult who received the AZD1222 COVID-19 vaccine.

This sequence joins TRBV12-3 or TRBV12-4 and TRBJ2-7; no firm D call. Trimming removed 9 bases from V and 4 bases from J, with 4 bases in between. This CDR3 contains 9 residues. CDR3 nucleotides: TGTGCCAGACCTTACGAGCAGTACTTC. It encodes CARPYEQYF.

The chain has TRBV5-4 and TRBJ1-2; D is unresolved. Trimming removed 5 bases from V and 4 bases from J, with 18 bases in between. This CDR3 contains 15 residues. Germline V lookup: CDR1 SGHNT, CDR2 YYREEE (reference sequence). CDR3 region: CASREGAGPFYGYTF. CDR3 bases: TGTGCCAGCAGGGAGGGAGCGGGTCCTTTCTATGGCTACACCTTC.

This sequence joins TRBV5-1 and TRBJ2-1; tentatively, D is TRBD1 (6 bases). CDR1 is SGHRS and CDR2 is YFSETQ in the germline V gene. The V gene lost 4 bases and the J gene lost 0 bases, with 17 bases spanning the gap. The CDR3 is made up of 17 amino acids. CDR3 protein: CASSPETGRHSYNEQFF. In nucleotides, the CDR3 is TGCGCCAGCAGCCCGGAGACAGGAAGGCACTCCTACAATGAGCAGTTCTTC. Supplemented by reference TRBV5-1 and TRBJ2-1, the full variable domain reads KAGVTQTPRYLIKTRGQQVTLSCSPISGHRSVSWYQQTPGQGLQFLFEYFSETQRNKGNFPGRFSGRQFSNSRSEMNVSTLELGDSALYLCASSPETGRHSYNEQFFGPGTRLTVL.

The V call is TRBV7-9, the J call TRBJ2-3; D gene uncertain. This CDR3 is built from 14 residues. From germline, CDR1 is SEHNR and CDR2 FQNEAQ (reference sequence). The germline V and J ends were trimmed by 8 bases and 3 bases, with 15 bases remaining between them. The CDR3, as DNA: TGTGCCAGCGTCTTAGGATGGTCGACAGATACGCAGTATTTT. It specifies CASVLGWSTDTQYF.

This sequence joins TRBV6-1 and TRBJ2-5; TRBD2 is a possible D gene (5 bases). Trimming pared 2 bases from V and 4 bases from J, leaving 20 bases between. Germline lookup yields CDR1 MNHNS and CDR2 SASEGT. This CDR3 spans 17 amino acids. CDR3 in DNA: TGTGCCAGCAGTGAACCCCCCCCATTGCGGGTAGGAGAGACCCAGTACTTC. This sequence encodes CASSEPPPLRVGETQYF.

This sequence joins TRBV19 and TRBJ1-1, with D maybe TRBD1 (6 bases). This CDR3 is 13 amino acids long. The V end was cut by 6 bases, the J end by 2 bases, with 10 bases between. The germline gives CDR1 LNHDA, CDR2 SQIVND (reference sequence). The CDR3 DNA is TGTGCCAGTAGCCAGGGGATAAACACTGAAGCTTTCTTT. It translates to CASSQGINTEAFF.

The CDR3 nucleotides are TGTGCCAGCAGCCCTTATAGGACGAACTATGGCTACACCTTC. Protein: CASSPYRTNYGYTF. The gene calls are TRBV28 and TRBJ1-2; D not certain. Germline lookup yields CDR1 MDHEN and CDR2 SYDVKM. With 6 bases removed from V and 2 bases from J, the gap between germline ends came to 13 bases. The CDR3 runs 14 residues.

The chain joins TRBV9 to TRBJ2-1; a possible D gene is TRBD1 (5 bases). CDR1 and CDR2 from the germline V gene are SGDLS and YYNGEE. Deletions cut 1 base from V and 8 bases from J, with 16 bases between. The CDR3 runs 15 residues. The CDR3 loop is CASSVQGISRDEQFF. CDR3 nucleotide sequence: TGTGCCAGCAGCGTACAGGGAATTAGCCGTGATGAGCAGTTCTTC.

The V call is TRBV27, the J call TRBJ1-5; the D gene is possibly TRBD1 (5 bases). The CDR3 loop spans 16 amino acids. CDR1 MNHEY and CDR2 SMNVEV come from the germline V gene (reference sequence). The V end lost 1 base, the J end lost 2 bases, and 12 bases lay between the germline ends. Written as DNA, the CDR3 is TGTGCCAGCAGTTTATTTGGGGGGGAGCGCAATCAGCCCCAGCATTTT. As protein: CASSLFGGERNQPQHF.

This chain links TRBV2 with TRBJ2-1; 8 positions match TRBD2. Trimming cost V 8 bases and J 0 bases; bases outside gene matches: 15. This CDR3 is 18 amino acids long. Germline V CDR1 and CDR2: SNHLY, FYNNEI. CDR3 sequence: CASETPFSGESSYNEQFF. The DNA for the CDR3 is TGTGCCAGCGAGACGCCATTTAGCGGGGAAAGCTCCTACAATGAGCAGTTCTTC.

The genes are TRBV5-1 and TRBJ1-1; D is perhaps TRBD1 (5 bases). The CDR3 totals 14 residues. Per germline, CDR1 SGHRS and CDR2 YFSETQ. Trimming cost V 5 bases and J 5 bases, with 16 bases left between them. CDR3 sequence: CASSQPNGGTEAFF. CDR3 coding DNA: TGCGCCAGCAGTCAGCCCAATGGGGGGACTGAAGCTTTCTTT. Based on the CDR3 plus reference TRBV5-1 and TRBJ1-1, the full variable domain is KAGVTQTPRYLIKTRGQQVTLSCSPISGHRSVSWYQQTPGQGLQFLFEYFSETQRNKGNFPGRFSGRQFSNSRSEMNVSTLELGDSALYLCASSQPNGGTEAFFGQGTRLTVV.

The V gene is TRBV11-3, the J gene TRBJ2-5, with 7 nucleotides matching TRBD2. The V and J ends lost 5 bases and 5 bases, in that order; junction bases with no gene match: 2. Germline V gene sequence: CDR1 SGHNT, CDR2 YENEEA. The CDR3 sequence is 12 residues long. DNA for the CDR3: TGTGCCAGCAGCGGGACTACGGAGACCCAGTACTTC. Amino acid sequence: CASSGTTETQYF.

The chain employs TRBV11-3 and TRBJ1-1; 8 nucleotides line up with TRBD1. Trimming cost V 4 bases and J 8 bases; bases outside gene matches: 3. Looked up from germline, CDR1 is SGHNT and CDR2 is YENEEA. This CDR3 has 12 residues. The CDR3, as DNA: TGTGCCAGCAGCTCCTACAGGGGGGAAGCTTTCTTT. Translation: CASSSYRGEAFF. Variable domain in full (rest from reference TRBV11-3 and TRBJ1-1): EAGVVQSPRYKIIEKKQPVAFWCNPISGHNTLYWYLQNLGQGPELLIRYENEEAVDDSQLPKDRFSAERLKGVDSTLKIQPAELGDSAVYLCASSSYRGEAFFGQGTRLTVV.